A selection of T cell receptor beta chains follows, all from one sample in a study of cytomegalovirus exposure and HLA in healthy donors. Profiling relied on immunoSEQ multiplex PCR, and the TCRdb table lists in-frame clones only, not all of them. The sample lists some 130,000 clones; 85% to 90% were seen once. Sequencing was done on a sample of PBMCs. These receptors were taken from a woman aged 25-40 years in good health and CMV-seronegative. CDR3s include the opening cysteine and the closing phenylalanine or tryptophan. The order of the fields is clone size, CDR3 length, D gene, V gene, J gene, CDR3 protein, CDR3 DNA. A D gene is named only where the DNA matches it firmly. Size tells how often a clone was seen (once, few, many) or the class of an expanded clone, and some rows leave it out.

abundance: .; len: 13; d_gene: .; v_gene: TRBV19; j_gene: TRBJ1-2; CDR3aa: CASVSGWNYGYTF; CDR3nt: TGTGCCAGTGTGTCAGGGTGGAACTATGGCTACACCTTC
abundance: few; len: 16; d_gene: TRBD2; v_gene: TRBV7-3; j_gene: TRBJ2-2; CDR3aa: CASSPGGSRRAGELFF; CDR3nt: TGTGCCAGCAGCCCGGGGGGGAGCCGTAGGGCCGGGGAGCTGTTTTTT
abundance: .; len: 15; d_gene: TRBD2; v_gene: TRBV19; j_gene: TRBJ2-1; CDR3aa: CASRTGTRGHNEQFF; CDR3nt: TGTGCCAGTAGGACGGGGACTAGGGGACACAATGAGCAGTTCTTC
abundance: .; len: 14; d_gene: .; v_gene: TRBV11-3; j_gene: TRBJ2-7; CDR3aa: CASSPRTDTYEQYF; CDR3nt: TGTGCCAGCAGCCCAAGAACAGATACCTACGAGCAGTACTTC
abundance: few; len: 17; d_gene: .; v_gene: TRBV4-3; j_gene: TRBJ1-4; CDR3aa: CASSQEGGSTYNEKLFF; CDR3nt: TGCGCCAGCAGCCAAGAGGGGGGATCAACCTATAATGAAAAACTGTTTTTT
abundance: .; len: 15; d_gene: .; v_gene: TRBV11-2; j_gene: TRBJ2-7; CDR3aa: CASSPEPGRSYEQYF; CDR3nt: TGTGCCAGCAGCCCTGAGCCAGGGCGTTCCTACGAGCAGTACTTC
abundance: .; len: 17; d_gene: TRBD1; v_gene: TRBV28; j_gene: TRBJ1-2; CDR3aa: CASSFFVARRDRAGYTF; CDR3nt: TGTGCCAGCAGTTTTTTTGTGGCCCGGCGGGACAGGGCTGGCTACACCTTC
abundance: .; len: 14; d_gene: TRBD2; v_gene: TRBV11-1; j_gene: TRBJ2-3; CDR3aa: CASSSKRGTDTQYF; CDR3nt: TGTGCCAGCAGCTCCAAGCGGGGGACAGATACGCAGTATTTT
abundance: .; len: 16; d_gene: .; v_gene: TRBV4-3; j_gene: TRBJ1-2; CDR3aa: CASSQEAGPTHYGYTF; CDR3nt: TGCGCCAGCAGCCAAGAGGCGGGCCCGACGCACTATGGCTACACCTTC
abundance: .; len: 16; d_gene: TRBD1; v_gene: TRBV11-3; j_gene: TRBJ2-7; CDR3aa: CASSLLGTGVPYEQYF; CDR3nt: TGTGCCAGCAGCTTATTGGGGACAGGGGTCCCCTACGAGCAGTACTTC
abundance: .; len: 13; d_gene: .; v_gene: TRBV7-7; j_gene: TRBJ2-5; CDR3aa: CASSLGEEQTQYF; CDR3nt: TGTGCTAGCAGCTTAGGAGAGGAGCAGACCCAGTACTTC
abundance: .; len: 15; d_gene: TRBD1; v_gene: TRBV10-3; j_gene: TRBJ2-1; CDR3aa: CAIRGQGVAYNEQFF; CDR3nt: TGTGCCATCAGGGGACAGGGGGTGGCGTACAATGAGCAGTTCTTC
abundance: .; len: 13; d_gene: TRBD1; v_gene: TRBV5-1; j_gene: TRBJ1-1; CDR3aa: CASRQGTNTEAFF; CDR3nt: TGCGCCAGTCGACAGGGAACGAACACTGAAGCTTTCTTT
abundance: .; len: 14; d_gene: TRBD1; v_gene: TRBV6-5; j_gene: TRBJ1-4; CDR3aa: CASSRDRGGEKLFF; CDR3nt: TGTGCCAGCAGCCGGGACAGGGGAGGAGAAAAACTGTTTTTT
abundance: .; len: 14; d_gene: .; v_gene: TRBV30; j_gene: TRBJ2-7; CDR3aa: CAWSETVTSYEQYF; CDR3nt: TGTGCCTGGAGTGAGACAGTCACGTCCTACGAGCAGTACTTC
abundance: once; len: 16; d_gene: .; v_gene: TRBV2; j_gene: TRBJ2-1; CDR3aa: CASSPPGGRANNEQFF; CDR3nt: TGTGCCAGCAGTCCCCCGGGGGGCAGGGCTAACAATGAGCAGTTCTTC
abundance: .; len: 14; d_gene: .; v_gene: TRBV27; j_gene: TRBJ2-3; CDR3aa: CASSPRGATDTQYF; CDR3nt: TGTGCCAGCAGTCCCCGTGGGGCAACAGATACGCAGTATTTT